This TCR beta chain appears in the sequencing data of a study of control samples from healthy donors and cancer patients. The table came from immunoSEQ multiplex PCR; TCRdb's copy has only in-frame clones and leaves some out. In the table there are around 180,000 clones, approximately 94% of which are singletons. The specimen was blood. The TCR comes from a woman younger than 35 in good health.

The CDR3 loop is CASSHPDRRMNTEAFF. In DNA, the CDR3 is TGTGCCAGCAGCCACCCAGACAGGCGCATGAACACTGAAGCTTTCTTT. The chain carries TRBV14 and TRBJ1-1, with D possibly matching TRBD1 (6 bases). CDR3 size: 16 residues. V was clipped by 3 bases and J by 0 bases, with 14 bases between them. Germline-derived CDR1 and CDR2 are SGHDN and FVKESK.